A single sample is the source of the 32 T cell receptor beta chains below, sequenced in a study of T cell responses to AZD1222 COVID-19 vaccine. TCRdb keeps only in-frame clones here, not all; method: immunoSEQ multiplex PCR. The sample records 150,000 or so clones, approximately 94% being singletons. The sequencing here drew on peripheral blood, taken on day 0 of AZD1222 vaccination. The receptors shown here come from an adult in good health.

J is TRBJ2-3 and V is TRBV9, with 9 nucleotides matching TRBD2. CDR1 is SGDLS and CDR2 is YYNGEE in the germline V gene. The ends lost 1 base at V and 2 bases at J; junction bases unmatched: 5. This CDR3 spans 16 amino acids. The CDR3: CASSVRGGGDTDTQYF. CDR3 DNA: TGTGCCAGCAGCGTACGCGGGGGGGGAGACACAGATACGCAGTATTTT.

This rearrangement joins TRBV15 to TRBJ1-1; 7 bases are a match to TRBD1. CDR1 is LNHNV and CDR2 is YYDKDF in the germline V gene (reference sequence). The CDR3 covers 15 residues. The V segment lost 8 bases and the J segment 4 bases; nucleotides outside the gene matches: 13. For the CDR3, the DNA is TGTGCCACCCATCGAGGTACCGGGACAGTCACTGAAGCTTTCTTT. Protein sequence: CATHRGTGTVTEAFF. The whole variable domain, filled in from reference TRBV15 and TRBJ1-1, reads DAMVIQNPRYQVTQFGKPVTLSCSQTLNHNVMYWYQQKSSQAPKLLFHYYDKDFNNEADTPDNFQSRRPNTSFCFLDIRSPGLGDTAMYLCATHRGTGTVTEAFFGQGTRLTVV.

The chain employs TRBV13 and TRBJ2-1; 8 positions match TRBD2. Looked up from germline, CDR1 is PRHDT and CDR2 is FYEKMQ (reference sequence). The CDR3 totals 15 residues. V lost 5 bases and J lost 7; bases outside the gene matches: 10. The CDR3 coding sequence is TGTGCCAGCAGCGGCGGGGTAGCGGGGCGGAATGAGCAGTTCTTC. Its translation is CASSGGVAGRNEQFF.

J is TRBJ1-5 and V is TRBV6-5; TRBD1 is a possible D gene (5 bases). There are 15 residues in the CDR3. Trimming stripped 6 bases from V and 3 bases from J, with 15 bases between. Germline assignment: CDR1 MNHEY and CDR2 SVGAGI. The CDR3 loop is CASSTNGGVNQPQHF. CDR3 coding DNA: TGTGCCAGCAGCACGAACGGGGGTGTCAATCAGCCCCAGCATTTT.

V is TRBV19 and J is TRBJ1-1; D is unclear. CDR1 and CDR2 from the germline V gene are LNHDA and SQIVND (reference sequence). The CDR3 has 13 amino acids. The V and J ends lost 6 bases and 2 bases respectively, with 10 bases between them. The CDR3 region has the DNA TGTGCCAGTAGACAGACTGTCAACACTGAAGCTTTCTTT. It yields the protein CASRQTVNTEAFF.

This rearrangement joins TRBV7-9 to TRBJ1-5; 9 bases fit TRBD1. Germline CDR1 is SEHNR and CDR2 is FQNEAQ (reference sequence). J lost 6 bases, V lost 5 bases, and 5 bases had no gene match. The CDR3 is 14 amino acids. CDR3 DNA sequence: TGTGCCAGCAGCGGTACAGGGGGCGGTCAGCCCCAGCATTTT. Amino acid sequence: CASSGTGGGQPQHF.

The chain uses TRBV18 and TRBJ2-3; TRBD2 aligns across 11 bases. The ends lost 3 bases at V and 2 bases at J; junction bases unmatched: 13. The CDR3 extends over 19 amino acids. Germline CDR1 is KGHSH and CDR2 is LQKENI. CDR3 loop: CASSPLAGGQSLYTDTQYF. The CDR3 DNA is TGTGCCAGCTCACCTCTAGCGGGGGGCCAGAGCCTCTACACAGATACGCAGTATTTT.

The V call is TRBV4-1, the J call TRBJ1-6; a weak D match, TRBD1 (5 bases). This CDR3 is built from 14 residues. The V and J ends lost 1 base and 10 bases respectively, with 11 bases between them. Germline V gene data show CDR1 as MGHRA and CDR2 as YSYEKL. The CDR3 spells CASSQVQGRSPLHF. As DNA, the CDR3 is TGCGCCAGCAGCCAAGTCCAGGGAAGATCACCCCTCCACTTT.

The chain employs TRBV30 and TRBJ1-6; D might be TRBD1 (5 bases). The V and J ends lost 1 base and 6 bases respectively, with 13 bases between them. Germline CDR1 reads GTSNPN; CDR2 reads SVGIG (reference sequence). The CDR3 loop spans 15 amino acids. CDR3 bases: TGTGCCTGGAGTGCCACTTCAGGGTTTAATTCACCCCTCCACTTT. It translates to CAWSATSGFNSPLHF. The whole variable domain, filled in from reference TRBV30 and TRBJ1-6, reads SQTIHQWPATLVQPVGSPLSLECTVEGTSNPNLYWYRQAAGRGLQLLFYSVGIGQISSEVPQNLSASRPQDRQFILSSKKLLLSDSGFYLCAWSATSGFNSPLHFGNGTRLTVT.

The chain couples TRBV6-5 to TRBJ2-7, with TRBD2 matching 9 bases. V shed 0 bases and J 1 base; nucleotides not matched to a gene: 4. The V gene's germline CDR1 is MNHEY and CDR2 SVGAGI. This CDR3 spans 16 amino acids. The CDR3 DNA reads TGTGCCAGCAGTTACTCGCGGGGGGGGGCGTCCTACGAGCAGTACTTC. Translating gives CASSYSRGGASYEQYF.

V usage is TRBV18 and J usage is TRBJ1-1; D not resolved. Germline V gene data show CDR1 as KGHSH and CDR2 as LQKENI. The CDR3 is 13 amino acids. V was clipped by 5 bases and J by 0 bases, with 7 bases between them. The DNA for the CDR3 is TGTGCCAGCTCATCTGGGGTGAACACTGAAGCTTTCTTT. Its translation is CASSSGVNTEAFF.

J is TRBJ1-2 and V is TRBV27, with D possibly being TRBD1 (6 bases). Germline V gene lookup returns CDR1 MNHEY and CDR2 SMNVEV (reference sequence). V lost 7 bases to trimming and J lost 0 bases, with 27 bases between them. This CDR3 contains 19 residues. CDR3 sequence reads: CASILRGGPGTPTNYGYTF. Written as DNA, the CDR3 is TGTGCCAGCATTCTAAGGGGGGGACCCGGGACACCCACTAACTATGGCTACACCTTC.

The V and J genes are TRBV4-2 and TRBJ2-3; TRBD2 agrees at 10 bases. V gave up 1 base and J gave up 4 bases; unmatched junction bases: 8. CDR3 size: 17 residues. Germline assignment: CDR1 LGHNA and CDR2 YNFKEQ. The CDR3 DNA sequence: TGTGCCAGCAGCCAAGTACAAGGGACTAGCGTCCCAGATACGCAGTATTTT. This translates into CASSQVQGTSVPDTQYF.

The V and J genes are TRBV5-1 and TRBJ1-1; D remains ambiguous. This CDR3 contains 12 residues. CDR1 and CDR2 from the germline V gene are SGHRS and YFSETQ. The V end lost 0 bases, the J end lost 7 bases, and 7 bases lay between the germline ends. The CDR3 DNA sequence: TGCGCCAGCAGCTTGGGCAGCTATGAAGCTTTCTTT. This gives the protein CASSLGSYEAFF.

This clone qualifies as medium-sized (0.01 to 0.1%). This chain connects TRBV10-3 to TRBJ2-2; D is perhaps TRBD1 (6 bases). The CDR3 has 15 amino acids. Trimming pared 7 bases from V and 3 bases from J, leaving 15 bases between. The germline V gene encodes CDR1 ENHRY and CDR2 SYGVKD. The CDR3 is CAIKVPKGDTGELFF. The DNA for the CDR3 is TGTGCCATCAAGGTCCCGAAGGGGGACACCGGGGAGCTGTTTTTT.

This sequence joins TRBV27 and TRBJ2-5, with a tentative D call TRBD1 (5 bases). There are 14 residues in the CDR3. Germline V gene sequence: CDR1 MNHEY, CDR2 SMNVEV (reference sequence). Trimming pared 5 bases from V and 0 bases from J, leaving 10 bases between. The CDR3 bases are TGTGCCAGCAGTCGGACATCGTACCAAGAGACCCAGTACTTC. Its protein is CASSRTSYQETQYF.

CDR3 in DNA: TGTGCCAGCGGGGACAGGGCCGGTCAGCCCCAGCATTTT. Translating gives CASGDRAGQPQHF. The chain links TRBV12-3 or TRBV12-4 to TRBJ1-5; TRBD1 agrees at 9 bases. Trimming cost V 8 bases and J 6 bases; bases outside gene matches: 5. This CDR3 has 13 residues.

The chain links TRBV19 to TRBJ1-2; tentatively, D is TRBD1 (6 bases). CDR3 length: 13 residues. Germline V gene lookup returns CDR1 LNHDA and CDR2 SQIVND (reference sequence). Deletions cut 6 bases from V and 9 bases from J, with 17 bases between. CDR3 nucleotide sequence: TGTGCCAGTAGCCAAGACAGGACGGTCCGCTACACCTTC. Residues: CASSQDRTVRYTF. Using reference TRBV19 and TRBJ1-2 for the parts outside the CDR3, the full variable domain is DGGITQSPKYLFRKEGQNVTLSCEQNLNHDAMYWYRQDPGQGLRLIYYSQIVNDFQKGDIAEGYSVSREKKESFPLTVTSAQKNPTAFYLCASSQDRTVRYTFGSGTRLTVV.

The chain carries TRBV7-2 and TRBJ1-2, with a possible D match to TRBD1 (6 bases). Germline V gives CDR1 SGHTA, CDR2 FQGNSA. This CDR3 comprises 11 residues. V was trimmed by 4 bases and J by 8 bases, leaving 8 bases between them. In DNA, the CDR3 is TGTGCCAGCAGCTCAGGGGTGGGCTACACCTTC. Protein sequence: CASSSGVGYTF. Looking up the rest from reference TRBV7-2 and TRBJ1-2 gives the full variable domain: GAGVSQSPSNKVTEKGKDVELRCDPISGHTALYWYRQSLGQGLEFLIYFQGNSAPDKSGLPSDRFSAERTGGSVSTLTIQRTQQEDSAVYLCASSSGVGYTFGSGTRLTVV.

The gene calls are TRBV18 and TRBJ2-1; no clear D gene. The ends were cut back, 0 bases at V and 8 bases at J, with 8 bases in the middle. CDR3 size: 13 residues. Germline V CDR1 and CDR2: KGHSH, LQKENI. The CDR3 sequence: CASSPPWEDEQFF. The CDR3 DNA reads as TGTGCCAGCTCACCACCATGGGAAGATGAGCAGTTCTTC.

This chain links TRBV4-2 with TRBJ2-2, with 10 bases that match TRBD2. The CDR3 is made up of 18 amino acids. V gave up 3 bases and J gave up 0 bases; unmatched junction bases: 7. The germline CDR1 and CDR2 sequences are LGHNA and YNFKEQ. The CDR3: CASSQTLAGDANTGELFF. The CDR3 region has the DNA TGTGCCAGCAGCCAGACCCTAGCGGGGGATGCGAACACCGGGGAGCTGTTTTTT.

The rearrangement links TRBV30 to TRBJ1-6; D uncertain. This CDR3 region has 14 residues. Trimming left V 4 bases short and J 0 bases short, with 7 bases between. Germline CDR1 GTSNPN, CDR2 SVGIG (reference sequence). The CDR3: CAWTRSSYNSPLHF. The CDR3 bases are TGTGCCTGGACCAGAAGCTCCTATAATTCACCCCTCCACTTT.

This chain joins TRBV13 and TRBJ1-1; 9 positions agree with TRBD1. CDR1 PRHDT and CDR2 FYEKMQ come from the germline V gene (reference sequence). V trimming: 6 bases; J trimming: 10 bases; junction bases outside the gene matches: 15. The CDR3 is 15 residues long. In DNA, the CDR3 is TGTGCCAGCAGGTTACCCTCCGGACAGGGGCTTGCAGCTTTCTTT. Encoded protein: CASRLPSGQGLAAFF.

DNA for the CDR3: TGTGCCTGGAGACGGTCGGGGGTCTCCTATGGCTACACCTTC. This encodes CAWRRSGVSYGYTF. The chain uses TRBV30 and TRBJ1-2; maybe TRBD1 (5 bases). CDR1 and CDR2 from the germline V gene are GTSNPN and SVGIG (reference sequence). CDR3 size: 14 residues. Trimming left V 3 bases short and J 4 bases short, with 15 bases between.

The chain recombines TRBV30 with TRBJ1-1; D ambiguous. Germline V CDR1 and CDR2: GTSNPN, SVGIG (reference sequence). CDR3 length: 13 amino acids. Trimming removed 0 bases at V and 7 bases at J, with 12 bases between. The CDR3 sequence is CAWSVPDGHEAFF. The CDR3 bases are TGTGCCTGGAGTGTACCAGACGGTCATGAAGCTTTCTTT.

The rearrangement joins TRBV5-4 to TRBJ1-3; 7 bases are a match to TRBD1. Germline CDR1 SGHNT, CDR2 YYREEE (reference sequence). With 5 bases clipped from V and 4 bases from J, the junction kept 3 bases outside the gene matches. The CDR3 sequence is 13 residues long. The CDR3 spells CASSSDRGNTIYF. The CDR3, as DNA: TGTGCCAGCAGTTCGGACAGGGGAAACACCATATATTTT.

The chain carries TRBV4-1 and TRBJ1-2; a weak D match, TRBD1 (5 bases). The germline V gene has CDR1 MGHRA and CDR2 YSYEKL. CDR3 length: 16 amino acids. V was cut by 1 base and J by 7 bases, with 19 bases left in between. CDR3 sequence: CASSQGGRGRIGGYTF. CDR3 nucleotide sequence: TGCGCCAGCAGCCAAGGAGGGAGGGGTAGGATCGGTGGCTACACCTTC.

The V call is TRBV2, the J call TRBJ1-3, with unresolved D. This CDR3 has 14 amino acids. Per the germline V gene, CDR1 is SNHLY and CDR2 is FYNNEI. V was shortened by 3 bases and J by 2 bases, with 8 bases between the two germline ends. CDR3 nucleotides: TGTGCCAGCAGTGAGGGCAGGACTGGAAACACCATATATTTT. This codes for CASSEGRTGNTIYF.

V is TRBV6-6 and J is TRBJ1-2, with a weak D call TRBD1 (5 bases). Trimming cost V 6 bases and J 0 bases, with 11 bases left between them. The CDR3 consists of 14 residues. From germline, CDR1 is MNHNY and CDR2 SVGAGI (reference sequence). The CDR3 DNA sequence: TGTGCCAGCAGCTACAGGAGAACTAACTATGGCTACACCTTC. This gives the protein CASSYRRTNYGYTF.

The V gene is TRBV29-1, the J gene TRBJ1-1, with D hard to call. V was clipped by 4 bases and J by 1 base, with 13 bases between them. CDR3 length: 14 residues. Germline-derived CDR1 and CDR2 are SQVTM and ANQGSEA. The chain's CDR3 is CSVGLNAGNTEAFF. CDR3 bases: TGCAGCGTTGGTCTCAATGCAGGGAACACTGAAGCTTTCTTT.

V gene TRBV6-6 combines with J gene TRBJ1-4; perhaps TRBD1 as D (5 bases). The CDR3 has 12 amino acids. Trimming removed 6 bases from V and 13 bases from J, with 15 bases in between. Germline V CDR1 and CDR2: MNHNY, SVGAGI (reference sequence). The CDR3 coding sequence is TGTGCCAGCAGGCCACCTGGGGGGAGACTGTTTTTT. It is translated as CASRPPGGRLFF.

J is TRBJ1-4 and V is TRBV9, with D maybe TRBD1 (5 bases). From germline, CDR1 is SGDLS and CDR2 YYNGEE. The CDR3 spans 15 residues. V was trimmed by 0 bases and J by 1 base, leaving 7 bases between them. This CDR3 reads CASSVGGRTNEKLFF. The CDR3 region has the DNA TGTGCCAGCAGCGTAGGGGGGAGAACTAATGAAAAACTGTTTTTT.